This T cell receptor (beta chain) was sequenced for a study of cytomegalovirus exposure and HLA in healthy donors (dated by TCRdb to about 2017). For the wider study: The 700 or so repertoires of the first cohort and the approximately 110 validation repertoires were produced on the same platform, according to a later analysis. The study aimed to test whether signatures of past pathogen exposure could be identified by cataloging public T cell receptors. Besides the first cohort of hundreds of subjects, a separate validation cohort made up of over a hundred different subjects was used. High-throughput TCR immunosequencing, statistical association of individual TCRs with disease status, and machine learning were combined to predict cytomegalovirus infection status. The full study reports these points: The study gave a list of 150 to 200 TCR beta chains associated with cytomegalovirus. In a later analysis, TCRs clustered in the first cohort were found to also tend to co-occur in the roughly 130 validation repertoires, with approximately 94% of cluster scores above 0. The authors suggested that the approach could potentially be generalized to other disease states and immunological phenotypes. The validation cohort had no HLA typing available for a later analysis, so co-occurrence within that cohort was assessed over all 120 or so repertoires. The classifier was reported to diagnose cytomegalovirus status with high specificity and sensitivity in both the original and validation cohorts. Three of the identified cytomegalovirus-associated TCR beta chains were confirmed in vitro to be specific for cytomegalovirus antigens. Most TCR sequences were observed very rarely across donors, whereas some public TCRs were present in many individuals.

The CDR3 covers 13 residues, taking in both the cysteine and the phenylalanine. Only the CDR3 DNA is retained, 39 bases long and in frame from the first base. V and J lose 4 bases and 4 bases, and a span of 10 bases separates them. CDR1 and CDR2 are read off the germline V gene as ENHRY and SYGVKD. Libraries were constructed by the immunoSEQ multiplex PCR assay. Under the source paper's analysis protocol: To diagnose cytomegalovirus status from the catalog of TCR beta chain sequences, a statistical classification framework was built. TCRdb retrieved this table from immuneACCESS and kept in-frame rearrangements only. Not all clones are present; in checked studies, unresolved V genes account for under half, and no reason is known for the remainder. V and J calls and clone size come straight from that table; D and trimming were deduced from the DNA. In this sample the table shows approximately 100,000 clones, around 88% of which occur a single time. Clones ranked in the top ten supply roughly 3.7% of the sample.

Donors formed part of the validation cohort, which comprised fewer than 150 subjects and was distinct from the first cohort of some 700 subjects. Comment on this clone: The antigen it binds to is not known. Base quality data are lacking; no much larger clone is found one base away.

The material sequenced was PBMCs. This sequence was found in a woman in her 30s in good health and CMV-seronegative. The chain joins TRBV10-3 to TRBJ1-1; matching of 5 bases hints at TRBD1 as the D gene. The CDR3 amino acid sequence is: CAISVQGSTEAFF. Read as DNA, the sequence is TGTGCCATCAGTGTGCAGGGTAGCACTGAAGCTTTCTTT.